The text below deals with one T cell receptor beta chain. The target of this receptor is not known. No much larger clonotype is one base removed from it; base qualities were not supplied. The label giving this sample's time point can be read as: 4 weeks on oral tofacitinib. Explained via the paper, the treatment or condition label denotes: oral pan-JAK inhibitor, 5-10 mg twice daily. Peripheral blood and lesional scalp punch biopsies were obtained from patients with alopecia areata. Human scalp biopsies were immediately fixed in PAXgene tissue containers. Library preparation employed the immunoSEQ multiplex PCR assay. For TCR sequencing, RNA was extracted from every sample and reverse transcribed into cDNA to serve as template. SuperScript III was used for first-strand cDNA synthesis, primed with a 2:1 mix of oligo-dT and random hexamers. A synthetic immune receptor repertoire was used to measure amplification bias, and any remaining bias was corrected computationally. The paper's processing steps were these. Raw reads were preprocessed to remove errors, and CDR3 was defined by IMGT conventions from the conserved cysteine to phenylalanine. To get clonality, Shannon entropy was normalized by log2 of the number of productive unique TCRs and the result was subtracted from 1. Whether scalp clones were CD4 or CD8 was inferred by matching scalp TCRbeta sequences against CD4 and CD8 repertoires sorted from blood. As stored in TCRdb, this immuneACCESS dataset retains in-frame rearrangements with V and J assigned. A fraction of the clones does not appear; measured against another copy, unresolved V genes explain less than half of the discrepancy, and the remainder lacks a known reason. That table supplies the V and J calls and clone size; D and trimming were determined from the DNA. In this sample the table shows about 19,000 clones, 50% to 75% of which occur a single time. The top ten hold roughly 8.2% of the sample.

This entry is derived from a study of CD8+ T cells in alopecia areata (dated by TCRdb to the late 2010s). Study-wide context: The treated patients, all with moderate-to-severe alopecia areata, were enrolled in an open-label pilot trial of oral tofacitinib given at 5 to 10 mg twice daily. Tofacitinib was administered for 6 to 18 months, and 6 months of follow-up off drug were then conducted to assess delayed response and recurrence. Disease severity in treated patients was measured with the SALT score, which quantifies the percentage of affected scalp surface area. High-throughput TCRbeta sequencing was used to examine T cell clonal expansion in alopecia areata in both the C3H/HeJ mouse model and human patients. Human TCRbeta sequencing covered scalp tissue and sorted CD4+ and CD8+ peripheral blood T cells from patchy and totalis/universalis alopecia areata patients and healthy controls. Biopsies were taken from tofacitinib-treated patients at baseline and at 4 and 24 weeks of treatment, and a later scalp biopsy was taken in several of the tofacitinib-treated patients. Scalp clonality was compared among normal scalp (n=4), patchy alopecia areata scalp (n=8), and alopecia totalis/universalis scalp (n=8). RNA was obtained with the PAXgene miRNA kit for fixed scalp, the miRNeasy kit for PBMCs, and the RNeasy kit for mouse skin. TCRbeta CDR3 regions were amplified by immunoSEQ multiplex PCR with 35 Vbeta forward and 13 Jbeta reverse primers. Points the paper makes about the study in general: Compared with normal scalp, lesional scalp, particularly in alopecia totalis/universalis, had higher clonality and more expanded CD8+ clones, which suggests antigenic drive. Because the treated cohort was small and included a single nonresponder, larger studies are needed to assess links between baseline CD8+ expansion and response. Many expanded lesional clones persisted in scalp and blood during tofacitinib treatment, which may partly explain relapse after stopping treatment. Resident alphabeta T cells in normal human skin are also sequenced, complicating scalp TCR repertoire analysis, unlike mouse skin dominated by gammadelta T cells. Shared TCR sequences between patients were less evident than in mice, which may be partly attributable to HLA diversity in the patient population. Scalp clonality and the number of expanded CD8+ clones among the top 100 scalp clones were significantly decreased by tofacitinib.

The CDR3 spans 14 residues, from the cysteine through the phenylalanine. Kept here is only the CDR3 DNA, which spans 42 bases and is read in frame from base 1. Per the germline V gene, ENHRY is the CDR1 and SYGVKD is the CDR2. V loses 8 bases at its end and J loses 3 bases; junction bases beyond the gene matches: 5. The sequence derives from a human donor with alopecia areata. The input for sequencing was skin, taken at week 4, from a patient treated with tofacitinib. Here the chain combines TRBV10-3 and TRBJ1-5; TRBD1 lines up with 9 middle nucleotides. The bases read TGTGCCATCTCGGGACAGGGACTCAATCAGCCCCAGCATTTT. This is translated as CAISGQGLNQPQHF.